This T cell receptor (beta chain) was sequenced in a study of T cells in Graves' hyperthyroidism and ophthalmopathy. Overall study context: Peripheral blood draws took place at initial diagnosis, ahead of any treatment.

As regards this clonotype: The target antigen is unknown.

What was amplified from RNA transcripts were TCR beta CDR3 regions. TCR CDR3 regions were first amplified by RT-PCR with HTBI primers. Using its own MiXCR run on the multiplex PCR reads, TCRdb lists one record per CDR3 protein. The table lists about 460,000 distinct CDR3 sequences, about 20% of them singletons. Study findings and constraints: Blood also showed most of the thyroid clonotypes that were expanded above 0.001. Ophthalmopathy got predicted by the model a median 6.5 months before its onset.

Clinicians diagnosed patients from clinical symptoms, serum thyroxine and TRAb, thyroid ultrasound and orbital computed tomography. The source of this sequence is a woman between 65 and 79 years old with Graves' ophthalmopathy. Sequences were obtained from blood.

CDR3 nucleotides: TGCAGTGCCGGGACTGGGGATACGCAGTATTTT. As protein: CSAGTGDTQYF. This sequence joins TRBV20-1 and TRBJ2-3, with D perhaps TRBD2 (6 bases). Trimming took off 6 bases at V and 6 bases at J, with 10 bases between the two ends. Germline CDR1 DFQATT, CDR2 SNEGSKA (reference sequence). The CDR3 is 11 residues long.